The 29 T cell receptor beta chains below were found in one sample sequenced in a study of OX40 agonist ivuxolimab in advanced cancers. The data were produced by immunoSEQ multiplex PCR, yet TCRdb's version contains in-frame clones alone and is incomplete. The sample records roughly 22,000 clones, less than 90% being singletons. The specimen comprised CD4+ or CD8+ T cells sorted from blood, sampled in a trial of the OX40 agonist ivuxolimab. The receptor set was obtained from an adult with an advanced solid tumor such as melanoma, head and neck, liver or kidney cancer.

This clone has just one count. The CDR3 is CSVVGLAGYYEQYF. The DNA of the CDR3 is TGCAGCGTCGTGGGACTAGCGGGATACTACGAGCAGTACTTC. V usage is TRBV29-1 and J usage is TRBJ2-7, with 13 bases identical to TRBD2. V was pared by 6 bases and J by 3 bases, with 5 bases of the junction left unmatched. The CDR3 runs 14 residues. CDR1 SQVTM and CDR2 ANQGSEA come from the germline V gene.

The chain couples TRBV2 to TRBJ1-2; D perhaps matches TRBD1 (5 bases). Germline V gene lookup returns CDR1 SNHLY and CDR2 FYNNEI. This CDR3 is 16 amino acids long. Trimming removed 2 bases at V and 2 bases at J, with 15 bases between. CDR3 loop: CASSETLYRRNYGYTF. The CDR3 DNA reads TGTGCCAGCAGTGAAACCTTGTACAGGAGAAACTATGGCTACACCTTC.

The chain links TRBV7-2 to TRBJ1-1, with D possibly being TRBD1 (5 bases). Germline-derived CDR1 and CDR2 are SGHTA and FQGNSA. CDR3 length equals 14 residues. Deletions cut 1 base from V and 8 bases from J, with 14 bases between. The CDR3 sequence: CASSLVFPGAEAFF. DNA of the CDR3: TGTGCCAGCAGCTTAGTGTTCCCTGGGGCCGAAGCTTTCTTT.

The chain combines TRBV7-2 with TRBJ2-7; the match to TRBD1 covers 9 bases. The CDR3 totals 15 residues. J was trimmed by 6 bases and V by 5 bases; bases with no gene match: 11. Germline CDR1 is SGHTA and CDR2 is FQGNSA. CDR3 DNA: TGTGCCAGCAGCCCCCCGGACAGGGGTTATGGCGAGCAGTACTTC. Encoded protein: CASSPPDRGYGEQYF.

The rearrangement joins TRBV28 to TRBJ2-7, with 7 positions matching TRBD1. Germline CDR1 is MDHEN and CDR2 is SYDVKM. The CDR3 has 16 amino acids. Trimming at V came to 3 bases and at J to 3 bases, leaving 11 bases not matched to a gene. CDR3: CASSFSRQGDYYEQYF. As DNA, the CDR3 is TGTGCCAGCAGTTTCTCCCGACAGGGCGACTACTACGAGCAGTACTTC.

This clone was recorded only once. In DNA, the CDR3 is TGTGCCAGCAATTTGGGGAACAATGAGCAGTTCTTC. This gives the protein CASNLGNNEQFF. This chain joins TRBV7-9 and TRBJ2-1; D gene ambiguous. The length of the CDR3 is 12 residues. Trimming took 7 bases from V and 5 from J, leaving 9 bases between them. CDR1 is SEHNR and CDR2 is FQNEAQ in the germline V gene (reference sequence).

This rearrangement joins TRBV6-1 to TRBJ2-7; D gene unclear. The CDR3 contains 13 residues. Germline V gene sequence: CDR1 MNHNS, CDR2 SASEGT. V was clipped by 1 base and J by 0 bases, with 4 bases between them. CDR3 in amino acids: CASSEVSSYEQYF. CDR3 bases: TGTGCCAGCAGTGAAGTGAGCTCCTACGAGCAGTACTTC.

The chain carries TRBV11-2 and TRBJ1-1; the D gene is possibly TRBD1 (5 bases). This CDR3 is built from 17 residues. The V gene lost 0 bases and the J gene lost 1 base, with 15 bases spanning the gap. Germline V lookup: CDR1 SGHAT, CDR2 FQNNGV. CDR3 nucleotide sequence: TGTGCCAGCAGCTTAGATCGGTGGGGCTCAACGAACACTGAAGCTTTCTTT. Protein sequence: CASSLDRWGSTNTEAFF.

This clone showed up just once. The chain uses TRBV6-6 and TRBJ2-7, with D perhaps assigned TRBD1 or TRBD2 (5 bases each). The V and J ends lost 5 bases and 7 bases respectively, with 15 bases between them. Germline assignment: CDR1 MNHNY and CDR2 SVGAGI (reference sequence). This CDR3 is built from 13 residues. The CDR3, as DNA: TGTGCCAGCAGTCCAGGGTGGGGGTCTGAGCAGTACTTC. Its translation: CASSPGWGSEQYF.

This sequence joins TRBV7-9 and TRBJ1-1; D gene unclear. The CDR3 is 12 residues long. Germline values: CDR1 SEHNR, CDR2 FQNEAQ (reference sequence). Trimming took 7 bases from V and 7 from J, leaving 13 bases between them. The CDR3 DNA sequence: TGTGCCAGCACTCAAGACGTGGATGAAGCTTTCTTT. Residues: CASTQDVDEAFF.

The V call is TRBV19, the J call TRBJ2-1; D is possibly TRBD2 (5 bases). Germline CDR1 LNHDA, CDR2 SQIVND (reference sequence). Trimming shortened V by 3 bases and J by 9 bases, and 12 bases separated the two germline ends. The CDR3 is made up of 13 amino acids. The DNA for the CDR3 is TGTGCCAGTAGTATTGGACTTCCCGGTGAGCAGTTCTTC. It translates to CASSIGLPGEQFF.

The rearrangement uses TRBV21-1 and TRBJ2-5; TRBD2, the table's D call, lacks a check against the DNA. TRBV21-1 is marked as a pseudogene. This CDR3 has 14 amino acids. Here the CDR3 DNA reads TGTGCCAGCAGCAAAGAGGCCGGGATCGAGACCCAGTACTTC. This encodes CASSKEAGIETQYF.

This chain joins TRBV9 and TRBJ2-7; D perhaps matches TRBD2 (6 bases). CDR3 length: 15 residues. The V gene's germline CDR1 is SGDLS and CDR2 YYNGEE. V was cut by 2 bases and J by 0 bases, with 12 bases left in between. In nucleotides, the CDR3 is TGTGCCAGCAGCGTTTCCCGGGACTCCTCCTACGAGCAGTACTTC. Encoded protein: CASSVSRDSSYEQYF.

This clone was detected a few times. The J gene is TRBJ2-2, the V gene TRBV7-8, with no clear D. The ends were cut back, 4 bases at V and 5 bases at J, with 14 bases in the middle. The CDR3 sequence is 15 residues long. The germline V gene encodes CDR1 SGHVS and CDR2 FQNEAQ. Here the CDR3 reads CASSSVVLGTGELFF. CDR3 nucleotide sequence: TGTGCCAGCAGCTCCGTAGTCCTCGGGACCGGGGAGCTGTTTTTT.

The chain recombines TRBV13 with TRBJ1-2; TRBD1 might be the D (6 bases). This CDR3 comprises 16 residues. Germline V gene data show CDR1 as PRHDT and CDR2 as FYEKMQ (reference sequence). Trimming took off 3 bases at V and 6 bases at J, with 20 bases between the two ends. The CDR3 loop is CASSFGTQGTSHGYTF. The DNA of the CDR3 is TGTGCCAGCAGCTTTGGGACCCAGGGGACGAGTCATGGCTACACCTTC.

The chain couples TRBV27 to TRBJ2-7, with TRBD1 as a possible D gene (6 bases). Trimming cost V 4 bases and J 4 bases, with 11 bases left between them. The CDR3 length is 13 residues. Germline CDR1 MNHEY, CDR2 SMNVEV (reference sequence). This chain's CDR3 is CASSWGPIYEQYF. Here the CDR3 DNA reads TGTGCCAGCAGTTGGGGGCCGATATACGAGCAGTACTTC.

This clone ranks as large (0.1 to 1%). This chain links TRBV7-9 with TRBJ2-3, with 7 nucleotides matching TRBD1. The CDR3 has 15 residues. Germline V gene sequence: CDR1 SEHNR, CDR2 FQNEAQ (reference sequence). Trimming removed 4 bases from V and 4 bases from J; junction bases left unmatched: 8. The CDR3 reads CASSSGQSPPDTQYF. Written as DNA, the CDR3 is TGTGCCAGCAGCTCGGGACAGAGCCCTCCAGATACGCAGTATTTT.

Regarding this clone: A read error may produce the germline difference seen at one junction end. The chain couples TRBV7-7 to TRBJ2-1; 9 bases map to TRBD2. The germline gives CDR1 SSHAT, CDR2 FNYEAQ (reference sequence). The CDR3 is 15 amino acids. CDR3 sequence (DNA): TGTGCTAGCAGCAATAGCGGGAGCTCCTACAATGAGCAGTTCTTC. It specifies CASSNSGSSYNEQFF.

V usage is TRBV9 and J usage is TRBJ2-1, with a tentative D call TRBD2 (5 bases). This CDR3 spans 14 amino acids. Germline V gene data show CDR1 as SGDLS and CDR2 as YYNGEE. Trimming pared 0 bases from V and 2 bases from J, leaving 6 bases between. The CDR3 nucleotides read TGTGCCAGCAGCGTAGCCGGGACCTACAATGAGCAGTTCTTC. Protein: CASSVAGTYNEQFF.

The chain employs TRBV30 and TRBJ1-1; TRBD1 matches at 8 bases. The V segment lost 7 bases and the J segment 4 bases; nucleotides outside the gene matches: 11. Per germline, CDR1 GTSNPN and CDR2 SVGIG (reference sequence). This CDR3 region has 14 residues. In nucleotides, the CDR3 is TGTGCCTTGCACCCATGGACAGGGATCACTGAAGCTTTCTTT. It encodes CALHPWTGITEAFF.

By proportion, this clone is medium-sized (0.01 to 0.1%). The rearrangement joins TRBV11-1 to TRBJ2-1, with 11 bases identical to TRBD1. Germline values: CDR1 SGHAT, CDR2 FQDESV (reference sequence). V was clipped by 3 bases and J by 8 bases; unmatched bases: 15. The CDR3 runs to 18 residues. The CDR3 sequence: CASSLDRGPSGIWDEQFF. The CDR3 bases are TGTGCCAGCAGCTTGGACAGGGGGCCTAGCGGTATTTGGGATGAGCAGTTCTTC.

CDR3 residues: CASSFGRSTEAFF. Written as DNA, the CDR3 is TGTGCCAGCAGTTTCGGGCGCTCCACTGAAGCTTTCTTT. The chain has TRBV27 and TRBJ1-1; no firm D call. This CDR3 contains 13 residues. Between the trimmed V and J ends, which lost 3 bases and 4 bases, there was a span of 9 bases. The germline gives CDR1 MNHEY, CDR2 SMNVEV (reference sequence).

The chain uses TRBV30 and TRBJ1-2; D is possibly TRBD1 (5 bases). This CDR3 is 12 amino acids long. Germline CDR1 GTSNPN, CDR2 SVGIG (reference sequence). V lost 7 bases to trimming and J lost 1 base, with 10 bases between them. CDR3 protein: CASTGHNYGYTF. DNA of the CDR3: TGTGCCTCTACAGGTCATAACTATGGCTACACCTTC.

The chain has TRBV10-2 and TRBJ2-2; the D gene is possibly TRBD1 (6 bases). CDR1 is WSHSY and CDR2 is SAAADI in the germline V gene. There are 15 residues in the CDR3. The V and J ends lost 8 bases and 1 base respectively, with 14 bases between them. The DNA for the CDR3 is TGCGCCAGCCTTACCCTGGACAGGAACACCGGGGAGCTGTTTTTT. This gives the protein CASLTLDRNTGELFF.

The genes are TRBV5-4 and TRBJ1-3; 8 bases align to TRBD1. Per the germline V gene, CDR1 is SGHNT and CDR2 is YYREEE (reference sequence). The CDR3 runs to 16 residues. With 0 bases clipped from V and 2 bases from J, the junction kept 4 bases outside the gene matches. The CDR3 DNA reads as TGTGCCAGCAGCTTGGGGACAGGGTGGGCTGGAAACACCATATATTTT. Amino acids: CASSLGTGWAGNTIYF.

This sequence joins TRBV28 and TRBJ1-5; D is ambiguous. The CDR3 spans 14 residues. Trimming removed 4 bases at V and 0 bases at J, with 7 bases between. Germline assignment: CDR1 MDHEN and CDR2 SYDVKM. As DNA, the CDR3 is TGTGCCAGCAGTTCCTTCTATAGCAATCAGCCCCAGCATTTT. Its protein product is CASSSFYSNQPQHF.

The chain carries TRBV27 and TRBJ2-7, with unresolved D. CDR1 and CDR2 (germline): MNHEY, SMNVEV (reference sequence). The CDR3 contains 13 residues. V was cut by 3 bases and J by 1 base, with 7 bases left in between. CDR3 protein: CASSFAVSYEQYF. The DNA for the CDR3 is TGTGCCAGCAGTTTTGCCGTATCCTACGAGCAGTACTTC.

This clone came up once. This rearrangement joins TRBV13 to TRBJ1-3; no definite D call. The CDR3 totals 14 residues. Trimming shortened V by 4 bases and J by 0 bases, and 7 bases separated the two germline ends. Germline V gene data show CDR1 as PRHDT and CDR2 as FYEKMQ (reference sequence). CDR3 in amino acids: CASSSDNSGNTIYF. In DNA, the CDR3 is TGTGCCAGCAGCTCCGACAACTCTGGAAACACCATATATTTT.

CDR3 in amino acids: CSADGGRARYNEQFF. The CDR3, as DNA: TGCAGCGCCGATGGTGGGAGGGCTCGCTACAATGAGCAGTTCTTC. V and J are TRBV29-1 and TRBJ2-1; 7 bases are shared with TRBD2. The junction had 12 bases not matched to a gene; V was cut back by 7 bases and J by 3 bases. Germline CDR1 SQVTM, CDR2 ANQGSEA. This CDR3 comprises 15 residues.